These T cell receptor beta chains were read from a single sample in a study of shared clonotypes between healthy human individuals. Some clones are missing from TCRdb's copy, which holds only in-frame ones; the method was immunoSEQ multiplex PCR. Here the sample spans about 2.1 million clones, roughly 91% being singletons. Sample: naive CD8+ T cells from PBMCs. These receptors originate from a man aged 18-30 years in good health. Some clones in this sample may be carry-over from other donors' samples. Each CDR3 is given with its conserved first and last residue. D genes are given only for firm matches. For some rows the clone size is stated as once, few or many, or as a class when expanded; others skip it.

d_call	j_call	clone_size	v_call	cdr3_aa	cdr3_nt
TRBD2	TRBJ2-2	-	TRBV4-3	CASSQGGGTGELFF	TGCGCCAGCAGCCAGGGCGGGGGCACCGGGGAGCTGTTTTTT
-	TRBJ2-2	-	TRBV7-9	CASSLDSGGNTGELFF	TGTGCCAGCAGCTTGGACTCCGGAGGGAACACCGGGGAGCTGTTTTTT
-	TRBJ2-3	-	TRBV6-5	CASSPTPQGTDTQYF	TGTGCCAGCAGTCCGACCCCGCAGGGGACAGATACGCAGTATTTT
-	TRBJ2-7	-	TRBV27	CASSWGPGYEQYF	TGTGCCAGCAGTTGGGGCCCCGGTTACGAGCAGTACTTC
TRBD2	TRBJ2-7	-	TRBV2	CASSEAVLLAGLFYEQYF	TGTGCCAGCAGTGAAGCGGTCCTACTAGCGGGCCTTTTCTACGAGCAGTACTTC
-	TRBJ2-7	-	TRBV7-9	CASSGRTVGYEQYF	TGTGCCAGCAGCGGACGGACGGTGGGCTACGAGCAGTACTTC
-	TRBJ1-1	-	TRBV6-1	CASSRTVMNTEAFF	TGTGCCAGCAGTCGGACCGTCATGAACACTGAAGCTTTCTTT
TRBD2	TRBJ2-3	-	TRBV29-1	CSVEWQFAGGPTDTQYF	TGCAGCGTTGAATGGCAATTCGCGGGAGGGCCGACAGATACGCAGTATTTT
-	TRBJ2-7	-	TRBV11-2	CASRSGAYEQYF	TGTGCCAGCAGATCTGGGGCATACGAGCAGTACTTC
-	TRBJ1-2	-	TRBV29-1	CSVEDWGMHYF	TGCAGCGTTGAAGATTGGGGCATGCACTATTTC
-	TRBJ2-7	once	TRBV5-1	CASSPARVHRVGEQYF	TGCGCCAGCAGTCCGGCGAGGGTCCACCGGGTGGGCGAGCAGTACTTC
-	TRBJ1-1	-	TRBV28	CASSSYIRTIKNTEAFF	TGTGCCAGCAGTTCATATATAAGGACAATAAAGAACACTGAAGCTTTCTTT
TRBD1	TRBJ1-3	-	TRBV6-6	CASSPRDRHSGNTIYF	TGTGCCAGCAGTCCTCGGGACAGGCACTCTGGAAACACCATATATTTT
-	TRBJ1-1	-	TRBV11-1	CASSLYGVMNTEAFF	TGTGCCAGCAGCTTATACGGGGTGATGAACACTGAAGCTTTCTTT
-	TRBJ2-3	-	TRBV19	CASRTRDRSTDTQYF	TGTGCCAGTAGGACCCGGGACCGCAGCACAGATACGCAGTATTTT
-	TRBJ2-3	once	TRBV14	CASSGARFTDTQYF	TGTGCCAGCAGCGGGGCGCGATTCACAGATACGCAGTATTTT
-	TRBJ2-7	-	TRBV2	CATLTRLKYEQYF	TGTGCCACCCTGACACGACTGAAGTACGAGCAGTACTTC
-	TRBJ1-5	-	TRBV5-1	CASSLGGSNQPQHF	TGCGCCAGCAGCTTGGGCGGAAGCAATCAGCCCCAGCATTTT
TRBD2	TRBJ2-3	-	TRBV11-2	CASSLSPSGVTDTQYF	TGTGCCAGCAGCTTGAGCCCTAGCGGGGTCACAGATACGCAGTATTTT
-	TRBJ2-2	-	TRBV7-6	CSTGSRTGELFF	TGTTCCACGGGGTCCCGCACCGGGGAGCTGTTTTTT
-	TRBJ2-1	once	TRBV2	CASSESGNEQFF	TGTGCCAGCAGTGAAAGTGGCAATGAGCAGTTCTTC
-	TRBJ2-7	once	TRBV7-9	CASGNTGSSRYEQYF	TGTGCCAGCGGCAACACCGGGTCTTCTCGCTACGAGCAGTACTTC
TRBD1	TRBJ2-4	-	TRBV10-3	CAISQGLAKNIQYF	TGTGCCATTTCACAGGGGTTAGCCAAAAACATTCAGTACTTC
TRBD1	TRBJ2-7	-	TRBV2	CASSEARTGFSYEQYF	TGTGCCAGCAGTGAAGCGCGGACAGGGTTCTCCTACGAGCAGTACTTC
TRBD2	TRBJ2-5	-	TRBV10-2	CATPWGGVTQYF	TGCGCCACCCCCTGGGGAGGGGTGACCCAGTACTTC
TRBD2	TRBJ2-7	-	TRBV27	CASSFFAGELDNEQYF	TGTGCCAGCAGTTTTTTTGCGGGAGAACTTGACAACGAGCAGTACTTC
-	TRBJ2-3	-	TRBV27	CASSLDSYTDTQYF	TGTGCCAGCAGTTTAGACAGCTACACAGATACGCAGTATTTT
-	TRBJ2-7	-	TRBV18	CASSPPGAMSDSGVYEQYF	TGTGCCAGCTCACCTCCCGGGGCTATGTCTGATTCCGGGGTTTACGAGCAGTACTTC
TRBD1	TRBJ1-1	-	TRBV11-2	CASSLVDSVVQGATEAFF	TGTGCCAGCAGCTTAGTTGACTCGGTAGTCCAGGGGGCCACTGAAGCTTTCTTT
TRBD1	TRBJ1-5	once	TRBV25-1	CASAPSGQSNQPQHF	TGTGCCAGCGCCCCCTCGGGACAGAGCAATCAGCCCCAGCATTTT
TRBD1	TRBJ1-4	-	TRBV4-1	CASSPTQGAEEKLFF	TGCGCCAGCAGCCCCACACAGGGGGCAGAAGAAAAACTGTTTTTT
-	TRBJ2-7	-	TRBV7-3	CASSVVLGEAYEQYF	TGTGCCAGCAGCGTAGTCTTGGGGGAGGCCTACGAGCAGTACTTC
-	TRBJ1-4	-	TRBV7-8	CASSLEVGRINEKLFF	TGTGCCAGCAGCTTAGAAGTTGGCAGGATTAATGAAAAACTGTTTTTT
TRBD1	TRBJ2-2	few	TRBV5-4	CASSGQGITGELFF	TGTGCCAGCAGCGGACAGGGGATCACCGGGGAGCTGTTTTTT
-	TRBJ1-5	-	TRBV5-6	CASSLGRVKGDQPQHF	TGTGCCAGCAGCTTGGGTAGGGTAAAGGGTGATCAGCCCCAGCATTTT
TRBD2	TRBJ2-1	-	TRBV7-3	CASSLTQRESNEQFF	TGTGCCAGCAGCTTAACCCAGCGGGAGAGTAATGAGCAGTTCTTC